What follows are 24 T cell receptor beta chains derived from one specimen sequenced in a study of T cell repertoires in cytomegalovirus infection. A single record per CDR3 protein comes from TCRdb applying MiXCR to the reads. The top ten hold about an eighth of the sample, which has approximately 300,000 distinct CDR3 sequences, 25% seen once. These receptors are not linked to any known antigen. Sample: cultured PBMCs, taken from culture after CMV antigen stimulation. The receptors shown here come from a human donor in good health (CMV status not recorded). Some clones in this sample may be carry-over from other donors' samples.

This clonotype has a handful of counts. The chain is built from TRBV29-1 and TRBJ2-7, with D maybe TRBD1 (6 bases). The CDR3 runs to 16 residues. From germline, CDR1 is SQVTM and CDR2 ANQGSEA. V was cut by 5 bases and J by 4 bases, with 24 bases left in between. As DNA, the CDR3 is TGCAGCGTTCTCATATCCGGCGGCAGGGGATTTTACGAGCAGTACTTC. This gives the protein CSVLISGGRGFYEQYF.

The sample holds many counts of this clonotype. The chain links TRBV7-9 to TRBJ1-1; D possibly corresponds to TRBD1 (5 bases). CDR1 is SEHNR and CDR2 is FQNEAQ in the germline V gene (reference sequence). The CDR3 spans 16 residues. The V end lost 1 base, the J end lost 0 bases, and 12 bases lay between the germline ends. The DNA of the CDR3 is TGTGCCAGCAGCTTAGGGTCAGGGTTACTGAACACTGAAGCTTTCTTT. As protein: CASSLGSGLLNTEAFF.

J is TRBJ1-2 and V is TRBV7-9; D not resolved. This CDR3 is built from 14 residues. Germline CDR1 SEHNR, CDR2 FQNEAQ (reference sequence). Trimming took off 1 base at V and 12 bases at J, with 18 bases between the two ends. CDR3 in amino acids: CASSLDLDRSFHTF. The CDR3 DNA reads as TGTGCCAGCAGCTTAGATCTGGACCGAAGCTTTCACACCTTC.

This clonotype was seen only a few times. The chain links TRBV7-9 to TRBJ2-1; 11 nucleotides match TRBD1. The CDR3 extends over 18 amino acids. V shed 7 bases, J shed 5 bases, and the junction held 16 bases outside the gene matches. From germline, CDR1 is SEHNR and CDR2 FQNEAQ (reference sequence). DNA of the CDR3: TGTGCCAGCACCTCGGACAGGGGGCTTCTAGCGGGAAACAATGAGCAGTTCTTC. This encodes CASTSDRGLLAGNNEQFF.

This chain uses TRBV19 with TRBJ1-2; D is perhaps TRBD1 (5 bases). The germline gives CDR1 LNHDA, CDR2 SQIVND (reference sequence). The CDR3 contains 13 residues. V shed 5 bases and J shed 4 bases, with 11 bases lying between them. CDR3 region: CASSPRDPYGYTF. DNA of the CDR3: TGTGCCAGTAGTCCGCGGGACCCCTATGGCTACACCTTC.

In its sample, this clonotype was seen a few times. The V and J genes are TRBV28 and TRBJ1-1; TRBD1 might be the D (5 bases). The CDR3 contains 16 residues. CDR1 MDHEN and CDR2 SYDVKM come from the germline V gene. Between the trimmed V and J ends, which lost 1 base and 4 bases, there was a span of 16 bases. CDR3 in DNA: TGTGCCAGCAGTTTATTTTCGGGGGGAGCACGCACTGAAGCTTTCTTT. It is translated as CASSLFSGGARTEAFF.

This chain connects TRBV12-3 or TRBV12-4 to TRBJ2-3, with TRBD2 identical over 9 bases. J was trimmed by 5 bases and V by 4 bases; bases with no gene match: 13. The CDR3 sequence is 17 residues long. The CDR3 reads CASSSQREAGGKDTQYF. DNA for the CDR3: TGTGCCAGCAGTTCCCAACGGGAAGCGGGAGGTAAAGATACGCAGTATTTT.

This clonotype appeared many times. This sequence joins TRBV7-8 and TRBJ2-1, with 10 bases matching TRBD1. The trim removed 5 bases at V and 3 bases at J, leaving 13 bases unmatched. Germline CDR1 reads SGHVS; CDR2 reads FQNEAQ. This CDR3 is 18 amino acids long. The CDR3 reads CASSPLGPRDRGYNEQFF. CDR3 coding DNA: TGTGCCAGCAGCCCCCTCGGCCCCCGGGACAGGGGCTACAATGAGCAGTTCTTC.

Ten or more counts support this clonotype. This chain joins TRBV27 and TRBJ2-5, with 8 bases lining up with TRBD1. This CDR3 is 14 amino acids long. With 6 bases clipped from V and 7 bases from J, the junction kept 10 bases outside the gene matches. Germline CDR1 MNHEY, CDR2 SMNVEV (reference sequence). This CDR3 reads CASSPDRALGTQYF. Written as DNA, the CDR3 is TGTGCCAGCAGCCCGGACAGGGCCCTTGGGACCCAGTACTTC.

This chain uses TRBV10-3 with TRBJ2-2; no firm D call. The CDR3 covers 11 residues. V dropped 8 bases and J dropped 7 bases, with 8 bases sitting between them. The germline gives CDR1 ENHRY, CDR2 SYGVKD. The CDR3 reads CAIASGGELFF. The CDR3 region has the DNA TGTGCCATCGCGTCGGGCGGGGAGCTGTTTTTT.

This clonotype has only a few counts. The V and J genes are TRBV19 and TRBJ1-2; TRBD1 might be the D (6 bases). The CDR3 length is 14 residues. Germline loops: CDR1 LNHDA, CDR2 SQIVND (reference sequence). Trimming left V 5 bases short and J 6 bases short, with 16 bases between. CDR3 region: CASSANRVKDGYTF. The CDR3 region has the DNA TGTGCCAGTAGTGCCAACAGGGTTAAGGATGGCTACACCTTC.

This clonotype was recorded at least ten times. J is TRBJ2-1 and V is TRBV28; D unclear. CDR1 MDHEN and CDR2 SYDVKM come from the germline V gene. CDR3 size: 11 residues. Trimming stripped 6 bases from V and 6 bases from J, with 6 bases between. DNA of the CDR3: TGTGCCAGCAGCCTTACCAATGAGCAGTTCTTC. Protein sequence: CASSLTNEQFF.

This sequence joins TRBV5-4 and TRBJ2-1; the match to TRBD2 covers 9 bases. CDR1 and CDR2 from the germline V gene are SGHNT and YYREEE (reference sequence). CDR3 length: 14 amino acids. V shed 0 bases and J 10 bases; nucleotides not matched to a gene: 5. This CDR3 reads CASSLGGRALEQFF. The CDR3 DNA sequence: TGTGCCAGCAGCTTGGGCGGGAGGGCCTTGGAGCAGTTCTTC. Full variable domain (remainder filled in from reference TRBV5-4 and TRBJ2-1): ETGVTQSPTHLIKTRGQQVTLRCSSQSGHNTVSWYQQALGQGPQFIFQYYREEENGRGNFPPRFSGLQFPNYSSELNVNALELDDSALYLCASSLGGRALEQFFGPGTRLTVL.

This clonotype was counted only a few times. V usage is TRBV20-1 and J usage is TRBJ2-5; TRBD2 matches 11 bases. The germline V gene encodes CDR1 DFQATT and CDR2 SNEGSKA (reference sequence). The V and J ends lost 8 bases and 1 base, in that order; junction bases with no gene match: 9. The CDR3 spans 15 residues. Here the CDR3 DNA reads TGCAGTTCTCTGGTAGCGGGAGGGCCCCAAGAGACCCAGTACTTC. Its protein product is CSSLVAGGPQETQYF.

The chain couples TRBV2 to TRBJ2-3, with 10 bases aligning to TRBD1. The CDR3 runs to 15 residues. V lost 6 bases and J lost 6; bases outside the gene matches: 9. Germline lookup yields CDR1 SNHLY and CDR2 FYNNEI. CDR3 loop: CASSATGGEWDTQYF. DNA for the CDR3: TGTGCCAGCAGCGCGACAGGGGGCGAATGGGATACGCAGTATTTT.

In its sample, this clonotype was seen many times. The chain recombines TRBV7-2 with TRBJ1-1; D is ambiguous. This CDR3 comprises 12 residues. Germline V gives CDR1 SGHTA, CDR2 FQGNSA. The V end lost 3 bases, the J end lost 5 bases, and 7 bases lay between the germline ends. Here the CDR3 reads CASSLGRTEAFF. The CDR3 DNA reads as TGTGCCAGCAGCTTGGGAAGGACTGAAGCTTTCTTT.

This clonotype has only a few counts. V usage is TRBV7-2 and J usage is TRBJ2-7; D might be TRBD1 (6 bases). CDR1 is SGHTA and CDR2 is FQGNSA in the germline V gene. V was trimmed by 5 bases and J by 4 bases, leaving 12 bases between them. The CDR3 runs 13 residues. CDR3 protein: CASSRTADYEQYV. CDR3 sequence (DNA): TGTGCCAGCAGCCGGACAGCCGATTACGAGCAGTACGTC.

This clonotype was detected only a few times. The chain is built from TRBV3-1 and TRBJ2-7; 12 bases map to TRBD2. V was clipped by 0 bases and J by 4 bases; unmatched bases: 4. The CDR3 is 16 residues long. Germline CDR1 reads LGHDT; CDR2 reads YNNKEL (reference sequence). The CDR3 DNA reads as TGTGCCAGCAGCCAAGAAGCACTAGCGGGAGGTTACGAGCAGTACTTC. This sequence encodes CASSQEALAGGYEQYF.

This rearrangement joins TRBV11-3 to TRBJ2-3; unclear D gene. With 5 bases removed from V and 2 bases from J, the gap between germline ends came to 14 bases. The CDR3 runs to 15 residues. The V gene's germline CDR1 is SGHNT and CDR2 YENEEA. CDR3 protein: CASSAVGGPTDTQYF. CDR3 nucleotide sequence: TGTGCCAGCAGCGCAGTTGGTGGGCCCACAGATACGCAGTATTTT.

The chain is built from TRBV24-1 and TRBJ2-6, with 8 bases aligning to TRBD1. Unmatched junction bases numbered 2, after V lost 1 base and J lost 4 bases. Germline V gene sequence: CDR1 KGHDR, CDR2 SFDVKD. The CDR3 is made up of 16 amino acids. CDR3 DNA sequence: TGTGCCACCAGTGATTTCAGGGGGCCCGGGGCCAACGTCCTGACTTTC. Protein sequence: CATSDFRGPGANVLTF.

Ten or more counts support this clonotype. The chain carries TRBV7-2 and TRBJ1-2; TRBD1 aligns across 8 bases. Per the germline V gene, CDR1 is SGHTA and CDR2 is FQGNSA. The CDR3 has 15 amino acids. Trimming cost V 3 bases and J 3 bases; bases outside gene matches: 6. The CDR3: CASSLAQGADYGYTF. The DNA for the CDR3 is TGTGCCAGCAGCTTGGCCCAGGGGGCGGACTATGGCTACACCTTC.

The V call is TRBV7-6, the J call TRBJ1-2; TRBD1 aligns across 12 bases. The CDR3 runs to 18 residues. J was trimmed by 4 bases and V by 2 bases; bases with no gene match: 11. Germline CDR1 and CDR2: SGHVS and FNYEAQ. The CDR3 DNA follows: TGTGCCAGCAGCTTACACCGGGACAGGGGGCGCGACGGCTATGGCTACACCTTC. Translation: CASSLHRDRGRDGYGYTF.

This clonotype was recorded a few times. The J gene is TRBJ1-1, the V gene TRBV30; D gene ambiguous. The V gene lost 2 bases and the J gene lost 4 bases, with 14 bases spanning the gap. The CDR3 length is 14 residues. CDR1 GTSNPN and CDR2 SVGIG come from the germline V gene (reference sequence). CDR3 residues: CAWSLMGASTEAFF. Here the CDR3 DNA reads TGTGCCTGGAGTCTCATGGGTGCGAGCACTGAAGCTTTCTTT.

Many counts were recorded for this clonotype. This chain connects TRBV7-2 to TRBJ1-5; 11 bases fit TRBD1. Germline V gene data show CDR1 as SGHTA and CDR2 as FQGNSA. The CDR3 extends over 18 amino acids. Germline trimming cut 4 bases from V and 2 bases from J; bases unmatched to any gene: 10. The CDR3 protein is CASSSGTGGVFGNQPQHF. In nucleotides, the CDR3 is TGTGCCAGCAGCTCAGGGACAGGGGGTGTTTTCGGCAATCAGCCCCAGCATTTT.